This T cell receptor (beta chain) was identified during a study of T cell responses to AZD1222 COVID-19 vaccine. Broader study findings: The CD4 TCRs associated with vaccination extended across spike and predominated at 160-218 and 743-854. Most donors were white British and more were female, and clonal diversity was possibly underestimated. There were repertoire samples only from the period after the peak T cell response.

Trimming cost V 4 bases and J 4 bases, with 16 bases left between them. This CDR3 is built from 15 residues. Germline values: CDR1 MGHRA, CDR2 YSYEKL. About this clone: Antigen specificity is unknown.

Clones were sequenced by immunoSEQ multiplex PCR, and TCRdb holds only the in-frame ones, with some missing. The table includes tens of thousands of clones, about nine tenths detected once. The chain couples TRBV4-1 to TRBJ1-2; D is possibly TRBD1 (5 bases). The TCR was taken from an adult in good health. The input for sequencing was peripheral blood, taken on day 0 of AZD1222 vaccination. The DNA of the CDR3 is TGCGCCAGCAGCCCTCTTCGGGGGGGAAGCTATGGCTACACCTTC. Translated: CASSPLRGGSYGYTF.